The rows below give T cell receptor beta chains drawn from one sample of a study of human T cells and chemical hapten exposure. TCRdb redid the calling of the RACE reads with MiXCR, one entry per CDR3 protein. The data hold roughly 100,000 distinct CDR3 sequences, with around 12% observed a single time. The sample was whole blood, taken in connection with sensitization to the hapten diphenylcyclopropenone (DPC). The source is a woman aged 50 to 65 with alopecia areata. Some clones in this sample may be carry-over from other donors' samples. The CDR3 runs from the conserved cysteine through the conserved F or W. Each record gives: V gene, J gene, CDR3 protein.

V: TRBV18
J: TRBJ2-7
CDR3: CASSPPGSLGQYF

V: TRBV6-5
J: TRBJ2-1
CDR3: CASIRTVSSYNEQFF

V: TRBV6-5
J: TRBJ2-3
CDR3: CASSYSPGQRTDTQYF

V: TRBV3-1
J: TRBJ1-4
CDR3: CASSQGGGASEKLFF

V: TRBV6-5
J: TRBJ1-5
CDR3: CASSYSIGGDQPQHF

V: TRBV11-2
J: TRBJ1-1
CDR3: CASRPFTVMNTEAFF

V: TRBV7-2
J: TRBJ1-6
CDR3: CASGARSNSPLHF

V: TRBV28
J: TRBJ1-2
CDR3: CASSSGGFGYTF

V: TRBV7-9
J: TRBJ2-5
CDR3: CASRDAGGLSETQYF

V: TRBV12-3/TRBV12-4
J: TRBJ2-2
CDR3: CASKAQINTGELFF

V: TRBV7-8
J: TRBJ2-7
CDR3: CASSLVGLAGARPYEQYF

V: TRBV5-5
J: TRBJ1-5
CDR3: CASSFLDRGQPQHF

V: TRBV28
J: TRBJ2-7
CDR3: CASHKVETGTYEQYF

V: TRBV27
J: TRBJ2-7
CDR3: CASSSPPQYEQYF

V: TRBV28
J: TRBJ1-1
CDR3: CASQKMNTEAFF

V: TRBV7-9
J: TRBJ1-1
CDR3: CASSYYRGMNTEAFF

V: TRBV7-9
J: TRBJ2-1
CDR3: CASSRGGSVNEQFF

V: TRBV11-3
J: TRBJ2-5
CDR3: CASSPYGERETQYF

V: TRBV7-2
J: TRBJ2-1
CDR3: CASSQLWQNNEQFF

V: TRBV11-3
J: TRBJ1-1
CDR3: CASSSSVSTEAFF

V: TRBV6-5
J: TRBJ1-6
CDR3: CASTQRRTGSNSPLHF

V: TRBV28
J: TRBJ2-7
CDR3: CAGARGAGGAYEQYF

V: TRBV20-1
J: TRBJ2-3
CDR3: CSARASGTSTDTQYF